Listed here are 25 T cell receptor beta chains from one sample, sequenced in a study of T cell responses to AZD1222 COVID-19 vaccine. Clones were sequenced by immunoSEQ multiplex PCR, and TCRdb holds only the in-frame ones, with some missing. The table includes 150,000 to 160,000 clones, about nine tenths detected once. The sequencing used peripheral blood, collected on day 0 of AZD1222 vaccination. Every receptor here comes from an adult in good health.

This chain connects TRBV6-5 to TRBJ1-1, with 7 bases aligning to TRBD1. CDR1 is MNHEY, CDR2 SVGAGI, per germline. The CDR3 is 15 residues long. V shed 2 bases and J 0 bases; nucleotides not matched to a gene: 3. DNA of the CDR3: TGTGCCAGCAGTTACATACAGGGGATGAACACTGAAGCTTTCTTT. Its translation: CASSYIQGMNTEAFF.

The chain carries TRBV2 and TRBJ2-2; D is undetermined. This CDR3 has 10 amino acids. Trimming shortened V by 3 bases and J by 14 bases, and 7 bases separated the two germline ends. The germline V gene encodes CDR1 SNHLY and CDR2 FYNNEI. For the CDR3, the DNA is TGTGCCAGCAGTGATGTGGCCCTGTTTTTT. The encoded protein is CASSDVALFF.

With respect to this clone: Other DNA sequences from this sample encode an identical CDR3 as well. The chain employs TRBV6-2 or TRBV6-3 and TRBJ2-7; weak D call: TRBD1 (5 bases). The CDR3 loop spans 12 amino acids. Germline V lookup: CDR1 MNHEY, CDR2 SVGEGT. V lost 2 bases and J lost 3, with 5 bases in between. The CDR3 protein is CASSYDSYEQYF. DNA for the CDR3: TGTGCCAGCAGTTACGACAGCTACGAGCAGTACTTC.

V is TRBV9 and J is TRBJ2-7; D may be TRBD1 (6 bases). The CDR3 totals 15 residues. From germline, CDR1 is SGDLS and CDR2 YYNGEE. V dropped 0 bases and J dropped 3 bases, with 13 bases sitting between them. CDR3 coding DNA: TGTGCCAGCAGCGTAGATGACAGGCCGTACTACGAGCAGTACTTC. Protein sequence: CASSVDDRPYYEQYF.

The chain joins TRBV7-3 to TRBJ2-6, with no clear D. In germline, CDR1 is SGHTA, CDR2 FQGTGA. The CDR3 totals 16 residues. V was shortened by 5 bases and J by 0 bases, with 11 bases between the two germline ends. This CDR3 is CASSPQWISGANVLTF. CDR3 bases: TGTGCCAGCAGCCCCCAATGGATCTCTGGGGCCAACGTCCTGACTTTC. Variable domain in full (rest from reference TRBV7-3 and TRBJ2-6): GAGVSQTPSNKVTEKGKYVELRCDPISGHTALYWYRQSLGQGPEFLIYFQGTGAADDSGLPNDRFFAVRPEGSVSTLKIQRTERGDSAVYLCASSPQWISGANVLTFGAGSRLTVL.

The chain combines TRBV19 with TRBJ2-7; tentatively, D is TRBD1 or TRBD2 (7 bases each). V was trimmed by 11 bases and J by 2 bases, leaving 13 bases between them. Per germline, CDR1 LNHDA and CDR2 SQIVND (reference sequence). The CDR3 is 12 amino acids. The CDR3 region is CAAGGGPYEQYF. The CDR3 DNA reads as TGTGCCGCAGGGGGGGGACCCTACGAGCAGTACTTC.

The CDR3 here is CAIVRAFF. The CDR3 nucleotides read TGTGCAATAGTAAGGGCTTTCTTT. This chain joins TRBV27 and TRBJ1-1; D gene ambiguous. The CDR3 has 8 residues. Germline values: CDR1 MNHEY, CDR2 SMNVEV (reference sequence).

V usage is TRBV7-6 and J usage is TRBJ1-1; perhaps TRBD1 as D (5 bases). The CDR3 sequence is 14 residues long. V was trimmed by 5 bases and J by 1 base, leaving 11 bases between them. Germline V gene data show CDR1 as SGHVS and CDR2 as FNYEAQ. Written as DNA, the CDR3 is TGTGCCAGCAGCCTGGGGCAGAAGAACACTGAAGCTTTCTTT. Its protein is CASSLGQKNTEAFF.

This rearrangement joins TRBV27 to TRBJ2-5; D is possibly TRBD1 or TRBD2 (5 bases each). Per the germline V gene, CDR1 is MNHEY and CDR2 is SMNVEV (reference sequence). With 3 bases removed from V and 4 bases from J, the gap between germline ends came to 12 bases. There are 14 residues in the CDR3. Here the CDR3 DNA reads TGTGCCAGCAGTTTGGGTCAGAGGGGAGAGACCCAGTACTTC. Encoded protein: CASSLGQRGETQYF.

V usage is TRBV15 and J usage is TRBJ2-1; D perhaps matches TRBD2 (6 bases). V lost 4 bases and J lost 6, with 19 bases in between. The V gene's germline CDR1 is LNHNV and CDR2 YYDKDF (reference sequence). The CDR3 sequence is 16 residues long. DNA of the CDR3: TGTGCCACCAGCACCCATGTTTTGGGAGGTGGCAATGAGCAGTTCTTC. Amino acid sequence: CATSTHVLGGGNEQFF. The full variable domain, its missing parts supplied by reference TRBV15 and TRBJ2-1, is DAMVIQNPRYQVTQFGKPVTLSCSQTLNHNVMYWYQQKSSQAPKLLFHYYDKDFNNEADTPDNFQSRRPNTSFCFLDIRSPGLGDTAMYLCATSTHVLGGGNEQFFGPGTRLTVL.

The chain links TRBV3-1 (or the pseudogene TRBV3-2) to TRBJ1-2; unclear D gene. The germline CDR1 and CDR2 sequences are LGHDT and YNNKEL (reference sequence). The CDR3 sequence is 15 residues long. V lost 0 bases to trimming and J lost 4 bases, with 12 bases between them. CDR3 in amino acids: CASSQDGPGRYGYTF. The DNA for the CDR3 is TGTGCCAGCAGCCAAGACGGCCCAGGACGCTATGGCTACACCTTC.

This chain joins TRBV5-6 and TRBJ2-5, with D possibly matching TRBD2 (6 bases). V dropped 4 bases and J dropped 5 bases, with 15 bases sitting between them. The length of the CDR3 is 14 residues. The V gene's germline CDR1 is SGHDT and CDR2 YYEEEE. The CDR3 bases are TGTGCCAGCAGCGCAATAAGCCGGGGGGAGACCCAGTACTTC. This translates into CASSAISRGETQYF.

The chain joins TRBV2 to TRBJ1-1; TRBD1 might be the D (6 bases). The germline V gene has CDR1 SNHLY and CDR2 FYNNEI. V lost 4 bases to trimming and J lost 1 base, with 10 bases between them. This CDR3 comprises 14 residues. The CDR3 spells CASSVQGTNTEAFF. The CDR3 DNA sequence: TGTGCCAGCAGTGTGCAGGGGACGAACACTGAAGCTTTCTTT.

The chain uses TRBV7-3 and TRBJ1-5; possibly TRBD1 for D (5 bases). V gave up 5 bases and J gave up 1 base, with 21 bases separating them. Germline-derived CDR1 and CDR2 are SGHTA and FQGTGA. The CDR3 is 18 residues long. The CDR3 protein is CASSPGEGKRESNQPQHF. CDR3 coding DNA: TGTGCCAGCAGCCCCGGGGAGGGGAAGAGGGAGAGCAATCAGCCCCAGCATTTT.

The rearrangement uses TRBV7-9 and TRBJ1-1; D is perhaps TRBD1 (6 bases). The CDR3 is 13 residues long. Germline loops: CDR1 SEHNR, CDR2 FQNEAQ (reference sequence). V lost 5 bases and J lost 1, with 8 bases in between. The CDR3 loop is CASSPRGNTEAFF. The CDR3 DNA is TGTGCCAGCAGCCCCAGGGGGAACACTGAAGCTTTCTTT.

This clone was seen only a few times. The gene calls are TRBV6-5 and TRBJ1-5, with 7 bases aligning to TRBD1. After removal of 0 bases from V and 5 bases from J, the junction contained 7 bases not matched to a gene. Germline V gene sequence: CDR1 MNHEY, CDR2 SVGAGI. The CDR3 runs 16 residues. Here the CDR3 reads CASSYSADRQDQPQHF. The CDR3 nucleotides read TGTGCCAGCAGTTACTCTGCGGACAGGCAAGATCAGCCCCAGCATTTT.

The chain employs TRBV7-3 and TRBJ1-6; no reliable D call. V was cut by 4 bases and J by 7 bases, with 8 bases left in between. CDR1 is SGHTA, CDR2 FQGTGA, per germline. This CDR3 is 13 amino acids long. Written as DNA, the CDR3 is TGTGCCAGCAGCTCATTGGGAAATTCACCCCTCCACTTT. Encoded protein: CASSSLGNSPLHF.

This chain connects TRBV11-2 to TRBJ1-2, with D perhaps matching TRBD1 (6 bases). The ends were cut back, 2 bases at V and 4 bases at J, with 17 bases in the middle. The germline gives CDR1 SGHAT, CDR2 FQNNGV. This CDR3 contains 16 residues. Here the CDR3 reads CASSLSQGTARYGYTF. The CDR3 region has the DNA TGTGCCAGCAGCTTATCCCAGGGGACTGCCCGCTATGGCTACACCTTC.

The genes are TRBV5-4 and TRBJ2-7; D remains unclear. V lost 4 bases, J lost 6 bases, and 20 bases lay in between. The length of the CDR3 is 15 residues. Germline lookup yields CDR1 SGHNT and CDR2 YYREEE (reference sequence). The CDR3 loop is CASSNRRAVLAEQYF. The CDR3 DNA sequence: TGTGCCAGCAGCAACCGCCGGGCAGTTTTGGCCGAGCAGTACTTC.

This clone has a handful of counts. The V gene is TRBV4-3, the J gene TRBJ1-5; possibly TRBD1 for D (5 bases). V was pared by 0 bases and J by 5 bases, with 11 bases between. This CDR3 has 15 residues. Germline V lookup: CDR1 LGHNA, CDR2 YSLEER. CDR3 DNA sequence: TGCGCCAGCAGCCAAGACATGACAGAGGATCAGCCCCAGCATTTT. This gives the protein CASSQDMTEDQPQHF.

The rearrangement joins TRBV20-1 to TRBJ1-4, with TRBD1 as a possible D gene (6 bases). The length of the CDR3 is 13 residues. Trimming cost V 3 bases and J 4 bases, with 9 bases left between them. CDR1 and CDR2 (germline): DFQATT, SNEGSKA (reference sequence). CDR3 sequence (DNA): TGCAGTGCTAGTGGACAGATTAATGAAAAACTGTTTTTT. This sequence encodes CSASGQINEKLFF.

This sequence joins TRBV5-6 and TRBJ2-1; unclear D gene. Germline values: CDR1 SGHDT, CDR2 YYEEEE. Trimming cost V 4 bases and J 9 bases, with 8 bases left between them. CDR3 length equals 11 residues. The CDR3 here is CASSAIVEQFF. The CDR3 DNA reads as TGTGCCAGCAGCGCTATAGTTGAGCAGTTCTTC.

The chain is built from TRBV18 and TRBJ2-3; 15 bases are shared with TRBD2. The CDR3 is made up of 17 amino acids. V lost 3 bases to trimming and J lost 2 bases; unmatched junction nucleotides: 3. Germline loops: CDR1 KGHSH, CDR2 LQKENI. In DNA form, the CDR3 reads TGTGCCAGCTCACCTGGACTAGCGGGAGGGTACACAGATACGCAGTATTTT. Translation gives CASSPGLAGGYTDTQYF.

The CDR3 region has the DNA TGTGCCAGCAGCCTGGGACTAGCGGGATTTTTCTTCGAGCAGTACTTC. It codes for CASSLGLAGFFFEQYF. V gene TRBV5-6 combines with J gene TRBJ2-7, with 13 bases identical to TRBD2. V was pared by 4 bases and J by 6 bases, with 10 bases of the junction left unmatched. Germline-derived CDR1 and CDR2 are SGHDT and YYEEEE. The CDR3 spans 16 residues.

CDR3 residues: CASSYGLAMNEQFF. In DNA form, the CDR3 reads TGTGCCAGCAGTTACGGACTAGCAATGAATGAGCAGTTCTTC. This chain uses TRBV6-6 with TRBJ2-1, with 8 bases fitting TRBD2. Germline lookup yields CDR1 MNHNY and CDR2 SVGAGI (reference sequence). V lost 2 bases and J lost 7; bases outside the gene matches: 4. The CDR3 has 14 residues.